Sequencing of this T cell receptor (beta chain) was carried out in a study of cytotoxic CD8 clonotypes in ibrutinib-treated CLL. Study in general: Results showed about 24 partial and 2 complete responses; following median approximately 73 months, approximately 14 remained remitted, about twelve advanced. Response sampling came at median approximately twelve months of treatment, ranging about 6 to 36 months. Notes on the study in general: A rise in clonality was seen at ibrutinib response, and a fall back toward baseline was seen at progression. Samples from sustained-remission and progressing patients were taken at different times.

Measured with immunoSEQ multiplex PCR; TCRdb has only the in-frame clones, and not every one. The profile covers fewer than 200,000 clones, with roughly four fifths appearing a single time and roughly 4.5% taken by the ten largest. Worth noting for this clone: Its antigen is currently unknown.

The length of the CDR3 is 12 residues. V was pared by 5 bases and J by 5 bases, with 3 bases of the junction left unmatched. Germline V gives CDR1 SGHVS, CDR2 FQNEAQ. The sequence was obtained from a human donor with chronic lymphocytic leukemia. The material was PBMCs, obtained after 24 months of ibrutinib treatment. The chain joins TRBV7-8 to TRBJ2-7; 7 bases line up with TRBD1. CDR3: CASSRGLDEQYF. The CDR3 nucleotides read TGTGCCAGCAGCAGGGGGCTGGACGAGCAGTACTTC.